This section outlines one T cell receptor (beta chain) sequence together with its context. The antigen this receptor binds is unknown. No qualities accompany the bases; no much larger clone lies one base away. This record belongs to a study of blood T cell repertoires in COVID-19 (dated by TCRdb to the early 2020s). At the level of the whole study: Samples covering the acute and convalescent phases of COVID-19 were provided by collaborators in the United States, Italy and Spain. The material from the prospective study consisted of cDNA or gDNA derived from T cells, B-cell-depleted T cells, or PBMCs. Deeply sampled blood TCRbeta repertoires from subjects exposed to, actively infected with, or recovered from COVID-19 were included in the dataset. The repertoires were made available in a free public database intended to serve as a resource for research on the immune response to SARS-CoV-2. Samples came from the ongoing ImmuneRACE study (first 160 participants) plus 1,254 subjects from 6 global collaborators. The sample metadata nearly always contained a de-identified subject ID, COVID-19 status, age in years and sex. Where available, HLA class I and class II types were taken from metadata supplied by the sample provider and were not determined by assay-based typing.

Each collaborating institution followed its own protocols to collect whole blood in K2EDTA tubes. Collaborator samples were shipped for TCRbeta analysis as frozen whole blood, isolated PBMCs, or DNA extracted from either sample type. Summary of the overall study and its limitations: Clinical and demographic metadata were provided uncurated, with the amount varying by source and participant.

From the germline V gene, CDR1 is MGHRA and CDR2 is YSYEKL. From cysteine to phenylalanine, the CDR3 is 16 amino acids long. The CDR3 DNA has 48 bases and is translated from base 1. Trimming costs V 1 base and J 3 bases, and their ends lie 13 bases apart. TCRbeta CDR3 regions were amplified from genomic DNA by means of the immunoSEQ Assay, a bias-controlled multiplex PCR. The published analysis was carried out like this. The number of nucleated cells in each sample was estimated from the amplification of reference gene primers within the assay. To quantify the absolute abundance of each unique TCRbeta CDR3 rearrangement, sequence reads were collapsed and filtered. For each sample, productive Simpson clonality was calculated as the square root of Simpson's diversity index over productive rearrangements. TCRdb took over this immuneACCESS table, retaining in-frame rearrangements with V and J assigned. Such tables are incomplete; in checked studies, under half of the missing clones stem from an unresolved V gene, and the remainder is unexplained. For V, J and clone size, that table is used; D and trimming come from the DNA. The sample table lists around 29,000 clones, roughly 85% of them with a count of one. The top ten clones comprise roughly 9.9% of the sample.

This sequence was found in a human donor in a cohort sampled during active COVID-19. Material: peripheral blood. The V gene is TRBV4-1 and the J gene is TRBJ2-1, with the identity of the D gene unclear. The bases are TGCGCCAGCAGCCAAGTTAATCTAGTTAGCTACAATGAGCAGTTCTTC. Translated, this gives CASSQVNLVSYNEQFF.